This T cell receptor beta chain was recorded in a study of blood T cell repertoires in COVID-19. Germline CDR1 is SGHNT and CDR2 is YYREEE (reference sequence). Germline trimming cut 2 bases from V and 4 bases from J; bases unmatched to any gene: 6. The CDR3 totals 15 residues. Repertoires were generated with immunoSEQ multiplex PCR, while TCRdb's copy carries only in-frame clones and drops some. The sample includes around 110,000 clones, 82% of them seen just once. This chain uses TRBV5-4 with TRBJ1-2; 9 positions match TRBD1. The sample consisted of peripheral blood. The sequence came from a man in his sixties or seventies with acute or convalescent COVID-19. This CDR3 is CASSLGQGNRYGYTF. The CDR3 DNA reads as TGTGCCAGCAGCTTAGGACAGGGGAACCGCTATGGCTACACCTTC.